These 32 T cell receptor beta chains were sequenced from one sample in a study of blood T cell repertoires in COVID-19. The data were produced by immunoSEQ multiplex PCR, yet TCRdb's version contains in-frame clones alone and is incomplete. The sample has about 170,000 clones, around 84% seen once. Source material: PBMCs or T cells enriched from blood (not recorded which). These receptors were collected from a man between 45 and 60 years old who had recovered from COVID-19.

This clone was observed once. This chain joins TRBV7-9 and TRBJ2-2; 8 nucleotides match TRBD1. V was clipped by 7 bases and J by 1 base; unmatched bases: 17. This CDR3 spans 19 amino acids. Germline-derived CDR1 and CDR2 are SEHNR and FQNEAQ (reference sequence). The CDR3 region is CASTITSRNRGMNTGELFF. CDR3 coding DNA: TGTGCCAGCACCATCACGTCTAGAAACAGGGGGATGAACACCGGGGAGCTGTTTTTT.

The chain joins TRBV7-9 to TRBJ2-1; a weak D match, TRBD2 (6 bases). There are 15 residues in the CDR3. Germline CDR1 SEHNR, CDR2 FQNEAQ (reference sequence). Trimming pared 3 bases from V and 1 base from J, leaving 10 bases between. The CDR3 DNA follows: TGTGCCAGCAGCTTGGGGACTGGGTCCTACAATGAGCAGTTCTTC. It translates to CASSLGTGSYNEQFF.

This chain uses TRBV6-2 or TRBV6-3 with TRBJ2-5, with TRBD1 matching 8 bases. Trimming took 5 bases from V and 4 from J; bases not matched to a gene: 12. The germline V gene has CDR1 MNHEY and CDR2 SVGEGT. The CDR3 covers 16 residues. The CDR3 bases are TGTGCCAGCAGTCCCGGACAGGGTTTAAGTGGAGAGACCCAGTACTTC. Translating it yields CASSPGQGLSGETQYF.

As for this clone: A single base separates this from a much larger clone, so it may be a read error. In the same sample, other DNA sequences code for this CDR3. The V and J genes are TRBV28 and TRBJ2-7; tentative D call: TRBD1 (6 bases). CDR1 is MDHEN and CDR2 is SYDVKM in the germline V gene. Trimming took off 7 bases at V and 1 base at J, with 14 bases between the two ends. CDR3 length: 14 amino acids. Here the CDR3 reads CASTLQGDSYEQYF. DNA for the CDR3: TGTGCCAGCACCCTACAGGGCGATTCCTACGAGCAGTACTTC. The full variable domain, completed using reference TRBV28 and TRBJ2-7, is DVKVTQSSRYLVKRTGEKVFLECVQDMDHENMFWYRQDPGLGLRLIYFSYDVKMKEKGDIPEGYSVSREKKERFSLILESASTNQTSMYLCASTLQGDSYEQYFGPGTRLTVT.

The chain carries TRBV6-5 and TRBJ1-1; 7 nucleotides match TRBD1. There are 15 residues in the CDR3. Trimming cost V 7 bases and J 1 base; bases outside gene matches: 9. The V gene's germline CDR1 is MNHEY and CDR2 SVGAGI. The CDR3 here is CASNHRGGTNTEAFF. The CDR3 DNA reads as TGTGCCAGCAATCATAGAGGGGGCACGAACACTGAAGCTTTCTTT.

The chain links TRBV5-1 to TRBJ2-3; D unresolved. Germline assignment: CDR1 SGHRS and CDR2 YFSETQ. This CDR3 is 13 amino acids long. V was cut by 7 bases and J by 3 bases, with 12 bases left in between. The CDR3 DNA reads as TGCGCCAGCCGGAAGGTAGCTACAGATACGCAGTATTTT. Protein product: CASRKVATDTQYF. The full variable domain, with the rest looked up from reference TRBV5-1 and TRBJ2-3, is KAGVTQTPRYLIKTRGQQVTLSCSPISGHRSVSWYQQTPGQGLQFLFEYFSETQRNKGNFPGRFSGRQFSNSRSEMNVSTLELGDSALYLCASRKVATDTQYFGPGTRLTVL.

CDR3 loop: CASAPQGLGNQPQHF. CDR3 DNA sequence: TGTGCTAGTGCTCCTCAGGGACTTGGCAATCAGCCCCAGCATTTT. V is TRBV12-5 and J is TRBJ1-5, with D possibly being TRBD1 (5 bases). From germline, CDR1 is LGHNT and CDR2 FRNRAP. This CDR3 is built from 15 residues. Trimming left V 7 bases short and J 2 bases short, with 15 bases between. The whole variable domain, filled in from reference TRBV12-5 and TRBJ1-5, reads DARVTQTPRHKVTEMGQEVTMRCQPILGHNTVFWYRQTMMQGLELLAYFRNRAPLDDSGMPKDRFSAEMPDATLATLKIQPSEPRDSAVYFCASAPQGLGNQPQHFGDGTRLSIL.

CDR3 bases: TGCAGCGTTAGACTGAACACCGGGGAGCTGTTTTTT. This gives the protein CSVRLNTGELFF. The V and J genes are TRBV29-1 and TRBJ2-2; D gene ambiguous. The CDR3 consists of 12 residues. V dropped 5 bases and J dropped 1 base, with 5 bases sitting between them. Germline CDR1 reads SQVTM; CDR2 reads ANQGSEA.

This clone was observed once. This chain connects TRBV6-5 to TRBJ1-1; D gene ambiguous. The germline gives CDR1 MNHEY, CDR2 SVGAGI. CDR3 length: 14 amino acids. The V end lost 7 bases, the J end lost 1 base, and 13 bases lay between the germline ends. The CDR3 loop reads CASTTDGRNTEAFF. DNA of the CDR3: TGTGCCAGCACCACCGACGGGAGGAACACTGAAGCTTTCTTT.

V gene TRBV15 combines with J gene TRBJ1-4; maybe TRBD1 (5 bases). Per germline, CDR1 LNHNV and CDR2 YYDKDF (reference sequence). The CDR3 loop spans 17 amino acids. V lost 5 bases and J lost 4, with 20 bases in between. The CDR3 sequence is CATSGQKTARSNEKLFF. CDR3 nucleotides: TGTGCCACCAGCGGTCAAAAGACAGCTCGTAGTAATGAAAAACTGTTTTTT.

The chain has TRBV9 and TRBJ2-7; 8 positions agree with TRBD2. The CDR3 sequence is 15 residues long. Germline CDR1 SGDLS, CDR2 YYNGEE. Trimming took 4 bases from V and 0 from J; bases not matched to a gene: 6. The DNA of the CDR3 is TGTGCCAGCAGCCCCATAGCGGGGAGCTCCTACGAGCAGTACTTC. Amino acid sequence: CASSPIAGSSYEQYF.

V and J are TRBV30 and TRBJ2-5; D gene unclear. There are 14 residues in the CDR3. Looked up from germline, CDR1 is GTSNPN and CDR2 is SVGIG (reference sequence). V was shortened by 0 bases and J by 4 bases, with 12 bases between the two germline ends. CDR3 protein: CAWSVYSSGETQYF. Written as DNA, the CDR3 is TGTGCCTGGAGTGTATACTCCTCTGGAGAGACCCAGTACTTC.

The chain joins TRBV2 to TRBJ2-2; 11 bases line up with TRBD2. V lost 6 bases and J lost 6; bases outside the gene matches: 0. This CDR3 is built from 13 residues. Germline assignment: CDR1 SNHLY and CDR2 FYNNEI. As DNA, the CDR3 is TGTGCCAGCAGGGGACTAGCGGCCGGGGAGCTGTTTTTT. It specifies CASRGLAAGELFF. Full variable domain (outside the CDR3, taken from reference TRBV2 and TRBJ2-2): EPEVTQTPSHQVTQMGQEVILRCVPISNHLYFYWYRQILGQKVEFLVSFYNNEISEKSEIFDDQFSVERPDGSNFTLKIRSTKLEDSAMYFCASRGLAAGELFFGEGSRLTVL.

The V call is TRBV3-1 (or the pseudogene TRBV3-2), the J call TRBJ1-3; no clear D gene. Trimming shortened V by 0 bases and J by 0 bases, and 9 bases separated the two germline ends. The CDR3 contains 16 residues. Germline V gives CDR1 LGHDT, CDR2 YNNKEL (reference sequence). The CDR3 DNA is TGTGCCAGCAGCCAAGATGTGGCAGTCTCTGGAAACACCATATATTTT. This gives the protein CASSQDVAVSGNTIYF.

This chain joins TRBV7-6 and TRBJ1-5; 8 nucleotides agree with TRBD1. Germline V lookup: CDR1 SGHVS, CDR2 FNYEAQ. CDR3 length equals 15 residues. The V segment lost 1 base and the J segment 6 bases; nucleotides outside the gene matches: 5. DNA for the CDR3: TGTGCCAGCAGCTTAGGGACAGGGAGCGGTCAGCCCCAGCATTTT. This gives the protein CASSLGTGSGQPQHF.

The chain links TRBV20-1 to TRBJ2-3, with D hard to call. Trimming left V 3 bases short and J 4 bases short, with 5 bases between. The CDR3 runs to 11 residues. Germline CDR1 DFQATT, CDR2 SNEGSKA (reference sequence). CDR3 sequence: CSASIADTQYF. As DNA, the CDR3 is TGCAGTGCTAGTATCGCAGATACGCAGTATTTT.

This clone was seen just once. V is TRBV5-8 and J is TRBJ1-2; 9 bases line up with TRBD1. Germline V gene data show CDR1 as SGHTS and CDR2 as YDEGEE. CDR3 length equals 14 residues. V was pared by 0 bases and J by 8 bases, with 5 bases of the junction left unmatched. CDR3 region: CASSLVQGATGYTF. CDR3 sequence (DNA): TGTGCCAGCAGCTTGGTACAGGGGGCTACAGGCTACACCTTC.

This clone was counted a few times. The V call is TRBV4-2, the J call TRBJ1-4; 7 positions match TRBD1. The CDR3 covers 16 residues. The germline gives CDR1 LGHNA, CDR2 YNFKEQ. The trim removed 0 bases at V and 8 bases at J, leaving 9 bases unmatched. CDR3 bases: TGTGCCAGCAGCCAAGAACTCCAACAGGGGCGGGAAAAACTGTTTTTT. This sequence encodes CASSQELQQGREKLFF.

On this clone itself: At one end, the junction sequence differs from germline, possibly due to a read error. The chain carries TRBV2 and TRBJ2-7, with TRBD2 matching 13 bases. This CDR3 is 14 amino acids long. CDR1 and CDR2 (germline): SNHLY, FYNNEI. The CDR3 DNA follows: TGTGCCAGCAGTCGACGGACTAGCGGGGGAAAAACGCACTTC. Its protein product is CASSRRTSGGKTHF.

The chain links TRBV28 to TRBJ1-1; D unclear. The V gene's germline CDR1 is MDHEN and CDR2 SYDVKM. Trimming shortened V by 4 bases and J by 11 bases, and 17 bases separated the two germline ends. The CDR3 has 13 amino acids. CDR3 in amino acids: CASSSLPRTRAFF. DNA for the CDR3: TGTGCCAGCAGTTCTCTACCACGGACTCGGGCTTTCTTT.

The genes are TRBV19 and TRBJ1-6; 7 bases are a match to TRBD1. The CDR3 is 17 residues long. Looked up from germline, CDR1 is LNHDA and CDR2 is SQIVND (reference sequence). V shed 2 bases and J 8 bases; nucleotides not matched to a gene: 12. CDR3 DNA sequence: TGTGCCAGTAGTATATCATCAGGAGGCAGGGGGGATTCACCCCTCCACTTT. Its translation: CASSISSGGRGDSPLHF.

This chain joins TRBV19 and TRBJ2-1; TRBD1 matches at 10 bases. The CDR3 runs 13 residues. From germline, CDR1 is LNHDA and CDR2 SQIVND (reference sequence). V dropped 5 bases and J dropped 7; count of bases not matched to a gene: 2. CDR3 amino acids: CASSRTGGNEQFF. CDR3 nucleotide sequence: TGTGCCAGTAGTCGGACAGGGGGTAATGAGCAGTTCTTC.

The chain employs TRBV5-1 and TRBJ2-7, with D possibly matching TRBD2 (5 bases). Germline values: CDR1 SGHRS, CDR2 YFSETQ. The CDR3 contains 11 residues. Trimming removed 5 bases from V and 6 bases from J, with 9 bases in between. The CDR3 loop reads CASSSAAEQYF. The CDR3 DNA follows: TGCGCCAGCAGTTCAGCGGCCGAGCAGTACTTC.

This clone was seen at least ten times. The chain is built from TRBV18 and TRBJ2-7, with TRBD1 identical over 9 bases. V shed 3 bases and J 6 bases; nucleotides not matched to a gene: 6. The CDR3 totals 14 residues. The germline V gene encodes CDR1 KGHSH and CDR2 LQKENI. The CDR3 here is CASSPRTGEAEQYF. The CDR3 coding sequence is TGTGCCAGCTCACCGAGGACAGGGGAGGCCGAGCAGTACTTC.

The J gene is TRBJ1-3, the V gene TRBV9, with 9 positions matching TRBD1. This CDR3 has 15 amino acids. J gave up 2 bases and V 3 bases, and 3 bases lay outside the gene matches. Germline V gene sequence: CDR1 SGDLS, CDR2 YYNGEE. The CDR3 spells CASSAGTGTGNTIYF. The CDR3 DNA is TGTGCCAGCAGCGCCGGGACAGGGACTGGAAACACCATATATTTT.

J is TRBJ1-5 and V is TRBV29-1, with a weak D call TRBD1 (5 bases). CDR3 size: 13 residues. Deletions cut 4 bases from V and 3 bases from J, with 10 bases between. The germline V gene has CDR1 SQVTM and CDR2 ANQGSEA. Written as DNA, the CDR3 is TGCAGCGTTGTCGGGGGTAACAATCAGCCCCAGCATTTT. Its protein is CSVVGGNNQPQHF.

Comments on this clone: Other nucleotide sequences in the sample specify the same CDR3. The rearrangement joins TRBV5-1 to TRBJ1-4; a weak D match, TRBD1 (6 bases). CDR3 length: 14 residues. The germline V and J ends were trimmed by 2 bases and 8 bases, with 13 bases remaining between them. Germline CDR1 is SGHRS and CDR2 is YFSETQ. The CDR3 DNA reads as TGCGCCAGCAGCTTAGGGGGAGTGGGGGAAAAACTGTTTTTT. Its translation: CASSLGGVGEKLFF.

This clone was detected only once. The V and J genes are TRBV5-1 and TRBJ1-5; no reliable D call. In germline, CDR1 is SGHRS, CDR2 YFSETQ. This CDR3 contains 14 residues. The V and J ends lost 5 bases and 0 bases respectively, with 9 bases between them. CDR3 DNA: TGCGCCAGCAGACCGGGGTATAGCAATCAGCCCCAGCATTTT. It translates to CASRPGYSNQPQHF.

This clone was observed a handful of times. The chain couples TRBV9 to TRBJ2-2; 9 bases line up with TRBD1. The CDR3 totals 18 residues. Germline lookup yields CDR1 SGDLS and CDR2 YYNGEE. The ends lost 2 bases at V and 3 bases at J; junction bases unmatched: 11. DNA for the CDR3: TGTGCCAGCAGCGTTGCGACAGGGGGAATTCCGGACACCGGGGAGCTGTTTTTT. This sequence encodes CASSVATGGIPDTGELFF.

This chain uses TRBV3-1 (or the pseudogene TRBV3-2) with TRBJ1-1, with D unresolved. CDR1 is LGHDT, CDR2 YNNKEL, per germline (reference sequence). The CDR3 runs to 15 residues. Trimming removed 1 base at V and 3 bases at J, with 12 bases between. CDR3 DNA: TGTGCCAGCAGCCAAGGTGAAGGGAGCGACACTGAAGCTTTCTTT. Encoded protein: CASSQGEGSDTEAFF.

This chain connects TRBV5-1 to TRBJ2-5, with 8 nucleotides matching TRBD1. Germline V gene lookup returns CDR1 SGHRS and CDR2 YFSETQ. The CDR3 extends over 14 amino acids. J was trimmed by 5 bases and V by 4 bases; bases with no gene match: 7. CDR3 protein: CASSQGASSETQYF. The CDR3 nucleotides are TGCGCCAGCAGCCAGGGGGCTTCCTCGGAGACCCAGTACTTC.

The chain joins TRBV6-5 to TRBJ1-5, with 10 bases aligning to TRBD1. Germline CDR1 MNHEY, CDR2 SVGAGI. This CDR3 region has 15 residues. With V trimmed by 7 bases and J by 0 bases, 3 bases remained unmatched. CDR3 in amino acids: CASTRQGASNQPQHF. As DNA, the CDR3 is TGTGCCAGCACTAGACAGGGGGCTAGCAATCAGCCCCAGCATTTT.